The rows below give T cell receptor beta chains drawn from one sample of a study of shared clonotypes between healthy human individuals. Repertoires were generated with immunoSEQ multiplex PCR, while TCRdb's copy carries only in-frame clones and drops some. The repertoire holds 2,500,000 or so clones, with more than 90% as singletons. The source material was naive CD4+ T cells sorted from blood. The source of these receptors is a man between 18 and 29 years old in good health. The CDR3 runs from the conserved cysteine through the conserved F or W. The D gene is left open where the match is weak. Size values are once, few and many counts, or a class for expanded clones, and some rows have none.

CDR3: CASKDRGRTDTQYF
DNA: TGTGCCAGCAAGGACAGGGGGCGCACAGATACGCAGTATTTT
size: .
V: TRBV25-1
D: TRBD1
J: TRBJ2-3

CDR3: CASSQAPLGVSYNEQFF
DNA: TGCGCCAGCAGCCAGGCCCCCTTAGGGGTCTCCTACAATGAGCAGTTCTTC
size: .
V: TRBV4-1
D: .
J: TRBJ2-1

CDR3: CASSPTAPGLYGYTF
DNA: TGTGCCAGCAGCCCCACTGCCCCGGGCCTTTATGGCTACACCTTC
size: .
V: TRBV27
D: .
J: TRBJ1-2

CDR3: CASSLRAGGSSLFF
DNA: TGTGCCAGCAGCTTAAGAGCGGGGGGTAGTTCGCTGTTTTTT
size: .
V: TRBV11-2
D: TRBD2
J: TRBJ2-2

CDR3: CASSQDGGAQPQHF
DNA: TGCGCCAGCAGCCAAGATGGGGGGGCGCAGCCCCAGCATTTT
size: .
V: TRBV4-1
D: .
J: TRBJ1-5

CDR3: CASSIGGLAGQETQYF
DNA: TGTGCCAGTAGTATAGGAGGGCTAGCGGGCCAAGAGACCCAGTACTTC
size: .
V: TRBV19
D: TRBD2
J: TRBJ2-5

CDR3: CASSFPDPGRTGELFF
DNA: TGTGCCAGCAGCTTCCCCGACCCGGGGCGGACCGGGGAGCTGTTTTTT
size: .
V: TRBV11-1
D: .
J: TRBJ2-2

CDR3: CAWSVRTSGVGDTQYF
DNA: TGTGCCTGGAGTGTTAGGACTAGCGGGGTTGGAGATACGCAGTATTTT
size: .
V: TRBV30
D: TRBD2
J: TRBJ2-3

CDR3: CASSLAAASYEQYF
DNA: TGTGCCAGCAGCTTAGCGGCGGCCTCCTACGAGCAGTACTTC
size: .
V: TRBV7-2
D: .
J: TRBJ2-7

CDR3: CASSQEEDSGNTIYF
DNA: TGCGCCAGCAGCCAAGAAGAGGACTCTGGGAACACCATATATTTT
size: .
V: TRBV4-1
D: .
J: TRBJ1-3

CDR3: CAFKGGLNYNEQFF
DNA: TGTGCCTTTAAGGGAGGGCTAAACTACAATGAGCAGTTCTTC
size: .
V: TRBV30
D: TRBD2
J: TRBJ2-1

CDR3: CASGPGQETQYF
DNA: TGTGCCAGTGGCCCAGGCCAAGAGACCCAGTACTTC
size: .
V: TRBV5-4
D: .
J: TRBJ2-5

CDR3: CAISEGGNQPQHF
DNA: TGTGCCATCAGTGAAGGAGGGAATCAGCCCCAGCATTTT
size: few
V: TRBV10-3
D: .
J: TRBJ1-5

CDR3: CASSPRTGITDTQYF
DNA: TGTGCCAGCAGCCCGCGAACGGGCATCACAGATACGCAGTATTTT
size: .
V: TRBV7-6
D: .
J: TRBJ2-3

CDR3: CASRPLGGPGNIQYF
DNA: TGTGCCAGCAGACCCTTGGGAGGGCCAGGAAACATTCAGTACTTC
size: .
V: TRBV27
D: TRBD2
J: TRBJ2-4

CDR3: CASSPDRAATEAFF
DNA: TGTGCCAGCTCGCCGGACAGGGCGGCCACTGAAGCTTTCTTT
size: .
V: TRBV18
D: TRBD1
J: TRBJ1-1

CDR3: CASRTRSSTDTQYF
DNA: TGCGCCAGCAGGACTAGATCTAGCACAGATACGCAGTATTTT
size: .
V: TRBV5-1
D: .
J: TRBJ2-3

CDR3: CAIRSNTEAFF
DNA: TGTGCCATCAGATCGAACACTGAAGCTTTCTTT
size: .
V: TRBV10-3
D: .
J: TRBJ1-1

CDR3: CASSQEAGPSADTQYF
DNA: TGCGCCAGCAGCCAAGAGGCGGGACCCTCCGCGGATACGCAGTATTTT
size: .
V: TRBV4-1
D: .
J: TRBJ2-3

CDR3: CASNPPSGVTDTQYF
DNA: TGCGCCAGCAACCCCCCCAGCGGGGTCACAGATACGCAGTATTTT
size: .
V: TRBV5-1
D: TRBD2
J: TRBJ2-3

CDR3: CASSAVSLEQFF
DNA: TGTGCCAGCAGCGCCGTTAGCCTTGAGCAGTTCTTC
size: .
V: TRBV9
D: .
J: TRBJ2-1

CDR3: CASSDPYSRSTEAFF
DNA: TGTGCCAGCAGTGACCCCTACTCGAGGAGCACTGAAGCTTTCTTT
size: .
V: TRBV6-1
D: .
J: TRBJ1-1

CDR3: CASSEALQTSGTPRETQYF
DNA: TGTGCCAGCAGTGAAGCGCTTCAGACTAGCGGGACCCCTCGCGAGACCCAGTACTTC
size: .
V: TRBV2
D: TRBD2
J: TRBJ2-5

CDR3: CASSVTHQTGELFF
DNA: TGTGCCAGTAGTGTAACACATCAAACCGGGGAGCTGTTTTTT
size: .
V: TRBV19
D: .
J: TRBJ2-2

CDR3: CASSTWNTEAFF
DNA: TGTGCCAGTAGTACCTGGAACACTGAAGCTTTCTTT
size: .
V: TRBV19
D: .
J: TRBJ1-1

CDR3: CASSQGAETQYF
DNA: TGTGCCAGCAGCCAAGGGGCTGAGACCCAGTACTTC
size: .
V: TRBV7-2
D: .
J: TRBJ2-5

CDR3: CASSESRGKRTDTQYF
DNA: TGCGCCAGCAGTGAGTCGAGGGGCAAGAGGACAGATACGCAGTATTTT
size: .
V: TRBV10-1
D: .
J: TRBJ2-3

CDR3: CASRTTGTYEQYF
DNA: TGTGCCAGCAGAACGACAGGAACCTACGAGCAGTACTTC
size: .
V: TRBV6-1
D: .
J: TRBJ2-7

CDR3: CASSSQSLVYNEQFF
DNA: TGCGCCAGCAGCTCACAGAGTCTCGTATACAATGAGCAGTTCTTC
size: once
V: TRBV4-1
D: .
J: TRBJ2-1

CDR3: CASRPTGTYGYTF
DNA: TGTGCCAGTAGGCCCACCGGGACGTATGGCTACACCTTC
size: few
V: TRBV19
D: .
J: TRBJ1-2

CDR3: CASSRRDSGNTIYF
DNA: TGTGCCAGCAGCAGAAGGGACTCTGGAAACACCATATATTTT
size: once
V: TRBV5-4
D: .
J: TRBJ1-3

CDR3: CASSFGQGIMNTEAFF
DNA: TGTGCCAGCAGCTTCGGACAGGGTATTATGAACACTGAAGCTTTCTTT
size: .
V: TRBV5-4
D: TRBD1
J: TRBJ1-1

CDR3: CASSLSGNQPQHF
DNA: TGTGCCAGCAGCTTAAGCGGCAATCAGCCCCAGCATTTT
size: .
V: TRBV11-2
D: .
J: TRBJ1-5

CDR3: CASSRTLAGGPGGELFF
DNA: TGTGCCAGCAGCCGTACACTAGCGGGAGGGCCCGGCGGGGAGCTGTTTTTT
size: .
V: TRBV7-2
D: TRBD2
J: TRBJ2-2

CDR3: CASSLSWGKRHNQPQHF
DNA: TGTGCCAGCAGTTTATCATGGGGGAAGAGACACAATCAGCCCCAGCATTTT
size: .
V: TRBV27
D: .
J: TRBJ1-5

CDR3: CASTATAAAGQPQHF
DNA: TGTGCCAGCACCGCGACGGCGGCGGCCGGTCAGCCCCAGCATTTT
size: .
V: TRBV7-2
D: .
J: TRBJ1-5

CDR3: CASSQGQGRETQYF
DNA: TGTGCCAGCTCACAAGGACAGGGGCGAGAGACCCAGTACTTC
size: .
V: TRBV18
D: TRBD1
J: TRBJ2-5